This T cell receptor (beta chain) was obtained from a study of human T cells and chemical hapten exposure. Study overall: Read at 6 days, the patch tests placed 0.01% DPC on the upper back.

Individual cDNA molecules each carried unique molecular identifiers attached by the library. TCRdb called the RACE reads again in MiXCR, with one record for every CDR3 protein. This table has 75,000 to 100,000 distinct CDR3 sequences, approximately 8.6% appearing once. Study-wide results and caveats: Those TCRs sitting above 1 in 1000 frequency stayed the same with DPC sensitization.

Turning to this clonotype: What it recognizes is unknown.

This CDR3 has 15 amino acids. The junction had 8 bases not matched to a gene; V was cut back by 6 bases and J by 0 bases. Specified time point: patch test 2, 6 weeks after DPC sensitization. Sample treatment: therapeutic diphenylcyclopropenone sensitization with weekly scalp DPC. The V call is TRBV12-3 or TRBV12-4, the J call TRBJ2-7, with 7 bases identical to TRBD1. This TCR was recovered from a woman in her 40s with alopecia areata. Some clones in this sample may be carry-over from other donors' samples. Here the sequenced sample was whole blood, taken in connection with sensitization to the hapten diphenylcyclopropenone (DPC). CDR3 DNA: TGTGCCAGCAGCTCACGCCGGGACAGCTCCTACGAGCAGTACTTC. The encoded protein is CASSSRRDSSYEQYF.